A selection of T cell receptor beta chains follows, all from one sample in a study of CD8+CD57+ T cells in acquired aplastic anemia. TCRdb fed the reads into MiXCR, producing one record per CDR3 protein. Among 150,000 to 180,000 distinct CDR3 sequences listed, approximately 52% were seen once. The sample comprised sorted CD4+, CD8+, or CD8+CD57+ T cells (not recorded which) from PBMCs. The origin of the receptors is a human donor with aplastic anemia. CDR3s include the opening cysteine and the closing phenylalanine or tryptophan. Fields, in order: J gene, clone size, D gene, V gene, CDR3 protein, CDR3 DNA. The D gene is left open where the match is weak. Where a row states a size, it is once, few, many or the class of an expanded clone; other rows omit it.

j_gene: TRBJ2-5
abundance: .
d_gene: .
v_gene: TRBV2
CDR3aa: CASKTVQETQYF
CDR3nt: TGTGCCAGCAAGACGGTACAAGAGACCCAGTACTTC

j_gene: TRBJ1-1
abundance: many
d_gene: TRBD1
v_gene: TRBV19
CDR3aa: CASTDRGHSPTTEAFF
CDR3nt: TGTGCCAGTACTGACAGGGGGCATTCCCCCACCACTGAAGCTTTCTTT

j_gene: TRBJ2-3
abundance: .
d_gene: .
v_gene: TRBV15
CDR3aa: CATSRGDPNTDTQYF
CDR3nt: TGTGCCACCAGCAGAGGGGACCCAAACACAGATACGCAGTATTTT

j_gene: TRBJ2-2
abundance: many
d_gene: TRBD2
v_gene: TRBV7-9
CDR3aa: CASSLSGGATGELFF
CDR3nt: TGTGCCAGCAGCTTAAGCGGGGGGGCCACCGGGGAGCTGTTTTTT

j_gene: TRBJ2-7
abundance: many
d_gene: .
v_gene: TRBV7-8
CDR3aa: CASSTLQGPYEQYF
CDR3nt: TGTGCCAGCAGCACCCTACAGGGTCCCTACGAGCAGTACTTC

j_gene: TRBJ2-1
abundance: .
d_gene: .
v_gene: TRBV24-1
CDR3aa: CATSGQLNEQFF
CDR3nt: TGTGCCACCAGTGGACAGCTCAATGAGCAGTTCTTC

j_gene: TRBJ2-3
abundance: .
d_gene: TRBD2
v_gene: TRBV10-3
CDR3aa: CATGFGTSGTDTQYF
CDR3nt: TGTGCCACCGGATTCGGGACTAGCGGGACTGATACGCAGTATTTT

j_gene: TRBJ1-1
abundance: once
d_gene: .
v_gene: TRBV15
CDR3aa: CATSRDLAREAFF
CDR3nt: TGTGCCACCAGCAGAGATCTGGCGCGAGAGGCTTTCTTT

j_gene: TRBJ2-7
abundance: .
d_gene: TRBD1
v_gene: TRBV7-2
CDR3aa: CASSLARDRDYEQYF
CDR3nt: TGTGCCAGCAGCTTAGCTCGGGACAGGGACTACGAGCAGTACTTC

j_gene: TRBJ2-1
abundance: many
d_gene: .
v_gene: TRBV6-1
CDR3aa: CASSEYRANEQFF
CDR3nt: TGTGCCAGCAGTGAGTACAGGGCCAATGAGCAGTTCTTC

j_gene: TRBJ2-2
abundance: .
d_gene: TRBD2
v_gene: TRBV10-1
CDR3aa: CASSSGGGLFF
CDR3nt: TGCGCCAGCAGTAGCGGGGGGGGGTTGTTTTTT

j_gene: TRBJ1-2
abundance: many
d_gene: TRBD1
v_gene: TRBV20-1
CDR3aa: CSANPDRAAGNGYTF
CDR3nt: TGCAGTGCTAACCCTGACAGGGCGGCCGGAAATGGCTACACCTTC

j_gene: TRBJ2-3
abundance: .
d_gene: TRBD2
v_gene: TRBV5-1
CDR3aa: CASSLWRGSDTQYF
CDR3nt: TGCGCCAGCAGCTTATGGCGGGGGTCAGATACGCAGTATTTT

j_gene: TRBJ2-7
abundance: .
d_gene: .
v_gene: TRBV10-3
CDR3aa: CAISEPGQYF
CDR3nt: TGTGCCATCAGTGAGCCGGGACAGTACTTC